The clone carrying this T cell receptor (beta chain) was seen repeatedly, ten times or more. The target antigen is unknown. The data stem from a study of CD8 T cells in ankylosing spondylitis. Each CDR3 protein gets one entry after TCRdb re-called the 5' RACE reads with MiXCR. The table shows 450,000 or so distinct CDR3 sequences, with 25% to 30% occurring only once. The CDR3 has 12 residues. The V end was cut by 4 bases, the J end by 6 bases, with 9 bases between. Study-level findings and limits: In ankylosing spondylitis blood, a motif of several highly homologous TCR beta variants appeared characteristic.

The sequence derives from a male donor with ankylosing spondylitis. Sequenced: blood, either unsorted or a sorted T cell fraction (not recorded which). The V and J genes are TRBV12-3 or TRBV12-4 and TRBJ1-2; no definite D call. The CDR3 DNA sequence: TGTGCCAGCAGTTCGGACGAGCATGGCTACACCTTC. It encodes CASSSDEHGYTF.